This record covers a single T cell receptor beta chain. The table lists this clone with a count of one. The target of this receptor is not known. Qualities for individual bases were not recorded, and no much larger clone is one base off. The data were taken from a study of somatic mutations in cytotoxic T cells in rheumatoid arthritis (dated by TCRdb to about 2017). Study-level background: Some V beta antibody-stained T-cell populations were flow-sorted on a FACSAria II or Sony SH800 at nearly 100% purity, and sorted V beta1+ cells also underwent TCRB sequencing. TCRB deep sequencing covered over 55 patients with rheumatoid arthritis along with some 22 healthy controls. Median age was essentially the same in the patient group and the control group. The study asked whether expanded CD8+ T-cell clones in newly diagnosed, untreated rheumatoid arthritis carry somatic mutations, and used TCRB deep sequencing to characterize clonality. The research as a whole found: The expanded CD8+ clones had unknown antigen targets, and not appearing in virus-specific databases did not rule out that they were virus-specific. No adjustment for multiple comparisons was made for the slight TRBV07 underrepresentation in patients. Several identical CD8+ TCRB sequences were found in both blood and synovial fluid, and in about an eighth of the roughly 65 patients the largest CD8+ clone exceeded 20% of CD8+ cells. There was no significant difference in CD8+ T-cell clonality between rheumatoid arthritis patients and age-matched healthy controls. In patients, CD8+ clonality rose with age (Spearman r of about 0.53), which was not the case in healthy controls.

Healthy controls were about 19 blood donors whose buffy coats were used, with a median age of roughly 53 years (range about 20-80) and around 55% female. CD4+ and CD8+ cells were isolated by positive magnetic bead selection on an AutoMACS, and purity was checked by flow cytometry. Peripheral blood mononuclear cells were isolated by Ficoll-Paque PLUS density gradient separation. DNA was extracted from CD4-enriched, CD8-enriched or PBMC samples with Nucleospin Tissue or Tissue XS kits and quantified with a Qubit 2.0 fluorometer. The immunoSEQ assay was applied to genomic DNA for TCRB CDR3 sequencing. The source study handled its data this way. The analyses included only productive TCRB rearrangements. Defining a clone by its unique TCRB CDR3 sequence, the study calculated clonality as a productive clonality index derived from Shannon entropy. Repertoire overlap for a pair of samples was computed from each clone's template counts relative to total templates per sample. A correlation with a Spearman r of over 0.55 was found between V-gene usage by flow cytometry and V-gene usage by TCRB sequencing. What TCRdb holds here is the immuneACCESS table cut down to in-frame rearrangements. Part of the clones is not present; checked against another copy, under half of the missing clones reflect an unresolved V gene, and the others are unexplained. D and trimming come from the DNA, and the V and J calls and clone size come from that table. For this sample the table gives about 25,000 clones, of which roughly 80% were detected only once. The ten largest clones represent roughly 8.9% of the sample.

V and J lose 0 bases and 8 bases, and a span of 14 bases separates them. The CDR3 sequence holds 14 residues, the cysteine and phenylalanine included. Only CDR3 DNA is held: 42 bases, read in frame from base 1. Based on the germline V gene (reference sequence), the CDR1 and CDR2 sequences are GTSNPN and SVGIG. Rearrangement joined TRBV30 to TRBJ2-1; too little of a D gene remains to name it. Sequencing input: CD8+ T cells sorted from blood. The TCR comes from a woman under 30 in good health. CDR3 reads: CAWSVRSPLDEQFF. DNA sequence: TGTGCCTGGAGTGTAAGATCCCCGTTAGATGAGCAGTTCTTC.